This T cell receptor beta chain was sequenced in a study of blood T cell repertoires in COVID-19. Background on the study: COVID-19 samples from acute and convalescent phases originated in the United States, Italy and Spain. The cDNA or gDNA used as material had been derived from T cells, B-cell-depleted T cells, or PBMCs.

Per the original data handling: Researchers report that nucleated cell counts were estimated from reference gene primer amplification. Data came from immunoSEQ multiplex PCR; TCRdb stores just in-frame clones and leaves some out. V, J and clone size were drawn from that table, and D and trimming were deduced from the DNA. The data contain 200,000 or so clones, roughly 82% of them seen just once; the ten biggest clones take up 4.5% to 5.5%. The CDR3 spans 15 residues. The junction had 5 bases not matched to a gene; V was cut back by 2 bases and J by 5 bases. Germline assignment: CDR1 MNHEY and CDR2 SVGEGT.

This chain links TRBV6-2 or TRBV6-3 with TRBJ2-5; 10 bases are shared with TRBD1. The receptor was isolated from a woman younger than 45 with acute or convalescent COVID-19. The sequenced material came from peripheral blood. This CDR3 reads CASSYLGQGTETQYF. The DNA for the CDR3 is TGTGCCAGCAGTTACCTGGGACAGGGGACGGAGACCCAGTACTTC.